This T cell receptor beta chain was recorded in a study of T cell repertoires in cytomegalovirus infection. General study results and limits: Accumulated public TCR beta family frequency recognized individuals carrying CMV together with the relevant HLA.

This clonotype came up many times. The antigen remains unidentified. TCRdb recomputed calls from the reads with MiXCR, one row per CDR3 protein. The table lists fewer than 80,000 distinct CDR3 sequences, roughly 3.6% of them singletons. Germline CDR1 reads SGHTA; CDR2 reads FQGNSA. V was clipped by 2 bases and J by 5 bases, with 13 bases between them. This CDR3 is 15 amino acids long. This clonotype was obtained from a human donor in good health (CMV status not recorded). Some clones in this sample may be carry-over from other donors' samples. The specimen was PBMCs. The rearrangement joins TRBV7-2 to TRBJ1-5, with a possible D match to TRBD1 (6 bases). As DNA, the CDR3 is TGTGCCAGCAGCTTACCAGGGGCTCTGGATCAGCCCCAGCATTTT. Protein sequence: CASSLPGALDQPQHF.